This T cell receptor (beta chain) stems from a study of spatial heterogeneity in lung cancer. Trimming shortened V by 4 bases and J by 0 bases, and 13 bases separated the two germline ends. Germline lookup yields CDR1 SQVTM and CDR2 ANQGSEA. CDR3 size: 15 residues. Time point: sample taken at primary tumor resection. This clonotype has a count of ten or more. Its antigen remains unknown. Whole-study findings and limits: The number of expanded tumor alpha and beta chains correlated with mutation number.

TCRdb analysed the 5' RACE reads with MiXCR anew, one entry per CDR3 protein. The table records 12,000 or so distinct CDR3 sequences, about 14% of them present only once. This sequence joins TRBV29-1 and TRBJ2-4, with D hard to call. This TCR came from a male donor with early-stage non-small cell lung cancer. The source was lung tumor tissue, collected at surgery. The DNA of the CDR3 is TGCAGCGTTGTTGGAAGGCCTCTAGCCAAAAACATTCAGTACTTC. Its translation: CSVVGRPLAKNIQYF.